The clone carrying this T cell receptor (beta chain) has ten or more counts. Disease lasting under 3 months, a NOSPECS grade of at least 4, and a Clinical Activity Score of at least 3 were features of the ophthalmopathy patients. Regions amplified from RNA transcripts were the TCR beta CDR3 regions. Primed by the HTBI set, a first-round RT-PCR was run on the TCR CDR3. TCRdb re-analysed the multiplex PCR reads in MiXCR, keeping a single row per CDR3 protein. The profile covers around 340,000 distinct CDR3 sequences, with less than 20% appearing a single time and roughly 15% taken by the ten largest. The data stem from a study of T cells in Graves' hyperthyroidism and ophthalmopathy. The TCR originated in a woman aged 40 to 49 with Graves' ophthalmopathy. The source material was blood.

DNA of the CDR3: TGTGCCAGCAGCTGGGGGCCCAGCCCCCAGCATTTT. Its protein product is CASSWGPSPQHF. The gene calls are TRBV5-6 and TRBJ1-5, with a possible D match to TRBD1 (6 bases). The CDR3 spans 12 residues. Trimming took off 3 bases at V and 10 bases at J, with 11 bases between the two ends. From germline, CDR1 is SGHDT and CDR2 YYEEEE.